These 12 T cell receptor beta chains were sequenced from one sample in a study of cytomegalovirus exposure and HLA in healthy donors. It was with 60 Vbeta and 13 Jbeta primers that the PCR ran. Sequencing was performed with immunoSEQ multiplex PCR; in TCRdb, only in-frame clones are kept and a portion is missing. The table counts about 120,000 clones; over 1.5% lies in the top ten. Sequencing used PBMCs. These receptors all come from a woman aged 40-49 years in good health and CMV-seropositive.

The chain combines TRBV7-9 with TRBJ2-7; tentatively, D is TRBD1 (6 bases). The CDR3 is 16 residues long. V dropped 6 bases and J dropped 3 bases, with 21 bases sitting between them. The germline CDR1 and CDR2 sequences are SEHNR and FQNEAQ (reference sequence). For the CDR3, the DNA is TGTGCCAGCAGTTATCAGCCGGGACACCACTACTACGAGCAGTACTTC. Protein sequence: CASSYQPGHHYYEQYF.

The chain carries TRBV11-2 and TRBJ2-1; TRBD1 might be the D (6 bases). Per germline, CDR1 SGHAT and CDR2 FQNNGV. The CDR3 has 16 amino acids. V was clipped by 4 bases and J by 9 bases, with 22 bases between them. The CDR3 DNA reads as TGTGCCAGCAGCTCCTTGCTACTCCGGGACACGGCTGAGCAGTTCTTC. The encoded protein is CASSSLLLRDTAEQFF.

The CDR3, as DNA: TGTGCCAGTGGGCCGCTATCCTACAATGAGCAGTTCTTC. This sequence encodes CASGPLSYNEQFF. This rearrangement joins TRBV7-9 to TRBJ2-1; unclear D gene. The CDR3 length is 13 residues. V lost 9 bases and J 1 base, leaving 10 bases between the germline ends. Looked up from germline, CDR1 is SEHNR and CDR2 is FQNEAQ (reference sequence).

The J gene is TRBJ1-1, the V gene TRBV29-1; TRBD1 is a possible D gene (6 bases). Trimming removed 6 bases at V and 0 bases at J, with 20 bases between. This CDR3 has 16 residues. Per germline, CDR1 SQVTM and CDR2 ANQGSEA. The CDR3 DNA reads TGCAGCGTGCTCCTGGCAGGGGCCACGATGAACACTGAAGCTTTCTTT. Its translation is CSVLLAGATMNTEAFF.

The chain links TRBV27 to TRBJ2-7, with TRBD2 matching 7 bases. CDR3 length equals 14 residues. The germline CDR1 and CDR2 sequences are MNHEY and SMNVEV (reference sequence). V lost 3 bases to trimming and J lost 3 bases; unmatched junction nucleotides: 5. CDR3 sequence reads: CASSLGAGIYEQYF. The CDR3 DNA sequence: TGTGCCAGCAGTTTGGGAGCGGGGATCTACGAGCAGTACTTC.

This chain connects TRBV7-6 to TRBJ2-7, with TRBD2 matching over 8 bases. Per the germline V gene, CDR1 is SGHVS and CDR2 is FNYEAQ. With 5 bases clipped from V and 2 bases from J, the junction kept 8 bases outside the gene matches. CDR3 length: 15 amino acids. The DNA of the CDR3 is TGTGCCAGCAGCCCGATGACTAGCGCCGCCTACGAGCAGTACTTC. Its protein is CASSPMTSAAYEQYF.

The V and J genes are TRBV5-1 and TRBJ2-3; 13 bases match TRBD2. Germline CDR1 and CDR2: SGHRS and YFSETQ. Germline trimming cut 2 bases from V and 7 bases from J; bases unmatched to any gene: 4. The CDR3 is 15 amino acids. The CDR3 nucleotides are TGCGCCAGCAGCTTAACTAGCGGGAGGGGCAATACGCAGTATTTT. The encoded protein is CASSLTSGRGNTQYF.

V is TRBV19 and J is TRBJ1-2, with a weak D call TRBD1 (6 bases). The V gene lost 5 bases and the J gene lost 3 bases, with 19 bases spanning the gap. The CDR3 contains 16 residues. Germline lookup yields CDR1 LNHDA and CDR2 SQIVND (reference sequence). The CDR3 bases are TGTGCCAGTAGTCCGGGACATCTTAGTGGGGACTATGGCTACACCTTC. Protein sequence: CASSPGHLSGDYGYTF.

V and J are TRBV28 and TRBJ2-5, with D unclear. The J call could be wrong; TRBJ2-7 is a better fit for the DNA end. CDR3 length: 13 residues. The germline V gene has CDR1 MDHEN and CDR2 SYDVKM. CDR3 sequence: CASSLRYSYEQYF. The CDR3 nucleotides read TGTGCCAGCAGTTTGAGGTACTCCTACGAGCAGTACTTC.

The genes are TRBV19 and TRBJ1-1; D possibly corresponds to TRBD1 (6 bases). CDR3 length equals 15 residues. Between the trimmed V and J ends, which lost 5 bases and 4 bases, there was a span of 17 bases. CDR1 is LNHDA and CDR2 is SQIVND in the germline V gene (reference sequence). CDR3 sequence: CASSPRGGLGTEAFF. The CDR3, as DNA: TGTGCCAGTAGTCCTAGGGGGGGCCTGGGCACTGAAGCTTTCTTT.

V and J are TRBV30 and TRBJ2-1; D is uncertain. The V end was cut by 3 bases, the J end by 2 bases, with 14 bases between. This CDR3 is built from 15 residues. The germline gives CDR1 GTSNPN, CDR2 SVGIG (reference sequence). DNA for the CDR3: TGTGCCTGGAGAGCGTCACTTTTCCCCTACAATGAGCAGTTCTTC. Protein product: CAWRASLFPYNEQFF.

The chain employs TRBV9 and TRBJ2-3; possible D gene TRBD2, 7 bases. Trimming cost V 8 bases and J 1 base, with 8 bases left between them. The CDR3 loop spans 12 amino acids. The germline gives CDR1 SGDLS, CDR2 YYNGEE. The CDR3, as DNA: TGTGCCAGAGGGGGGGGCACAGATACGCAGTATTTT. Translating gives CARGGGTDTQYF.